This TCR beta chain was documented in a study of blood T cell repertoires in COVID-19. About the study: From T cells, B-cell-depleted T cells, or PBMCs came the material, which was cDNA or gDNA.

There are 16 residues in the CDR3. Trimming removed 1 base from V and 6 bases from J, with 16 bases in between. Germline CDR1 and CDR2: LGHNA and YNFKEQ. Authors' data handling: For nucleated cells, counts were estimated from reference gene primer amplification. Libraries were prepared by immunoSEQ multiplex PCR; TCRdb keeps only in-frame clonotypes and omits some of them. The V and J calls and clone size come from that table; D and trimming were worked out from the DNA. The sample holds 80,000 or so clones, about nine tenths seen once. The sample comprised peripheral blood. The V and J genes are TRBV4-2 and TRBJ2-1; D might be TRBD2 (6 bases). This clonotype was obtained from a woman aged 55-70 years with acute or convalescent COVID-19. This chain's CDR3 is CASSQAPLAGFNEQFF. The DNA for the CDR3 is TGTGCCAGCAGCCAAGCTCCCCTGGCGGGATTCAATGAGCAGTTCTTC.